The 8 T cell receptor beta chains listed next were all sequenced from one sample in a study of cytomegalovirus exposure and HLA in healthy donors (dated by TCRdb to the late 2010s). The library was made by the immunoSEQ multiplex PCR assay. For the multiplex PCR, a mixture combining 60 forward primers for TCR Vbeta segments and 13 reverse primers for TCR Jbeta segments was used. Imported from immuneACCESS, the table was reduced by TCRdb to in-frame sequences with V and J called. These copies leave out some clones; in studies compared against another copy, an unresolved V gene accounts for under half, and the cause of the remainder is not known. The sample records approximately 140,000 clones, 80% of which are singletons. Clones ranked in the top ten supply about 4% of the sample. The material sequenced was PBMCs. The receptors shown here come from a woman aged 40 to 50 in good health and CMV-seronegative.

V usage is TRBV4-1 and J usage is TRBJ2-3; TRBD2 matches 9 bases. Germline loops: CDR1 MGHRA, CDR2 YSYEKL. The V and J ends lost 0 bases and 2 bases, in that order; junction bases with no gene match: 6. The CDR3 runs to 17 residues. CDR3 sequence: CASSQDWGGGVTDTQYF. The CDR3 bases are TGCGCCAGCAGCCAAGATTGGGGCGGGGGGGTCACAGATACGCAGTATTTT.

This clone showed up just a few times. This sequence joins TRBV7-2 and TRBJ2-1; TRBD1 aligns across 12 bases. Germline assignment: CDR1 SGHTA and CDR2 FQGNSA. The trim removed 4 bases at V and 5 bases at J, leaving 6 bases unmatched. The CDR3 runs to 16 residues. CDR3 loop: CASSSTGTGGHNEQFF. CDR3 DNA: TGTGCCAGCAGCTCTACCGGGACAGGGGGCCACAATGAGCAGTTCTTC. The whole variable domain, filled in from reference TRBV7-2 and TRBJ2-1, reads GAGVSQSPSNKVTEKGKDVELRCDPISGHTALYWYRQSLGQGLEFLIYFQGNSAPDKSGLPSDRFSAERTGGSVSTLTIQRTQQEDSAVYLCASSSTGTGGHNEQFFGPGTRLTVL.

The chain has TRBV4-1 and TRBJ1-1, with D possibly matching TRBD1 (5 bases). CDR1 is MGHRA and CDR2 is YSYEKL in the germline V gene. This CDR3 is 16 amino acids long. Trimming left V 4 bases short and J 0 bases short, with 15 bases between. The CDR3 region has the DNA TGCGCCAGCAGCCTCAAATATCAGGGCATGAACACTGAAGCTTTCTTT. This codes for CASSLKYQGMNTEAFF.

The chain combines TRBV4-3 with TRBJ2-3; D is possibly TRBD1 (6 bases). Trimming removed 0 bases at V and 2 bases at J, with 15 bases between. This CDR3 has 17 amino acids. Germline V gives CDR1 LGHNA, CDR2 YSLEER. DNA for the CDR3: TGCGCCAGCAGCCAAGAGTATGGCCAGGGGAACACAGATACGCAGTATTTT. It yields the protein CASSQEYGQGNTDTQYF.

This chain links TRBV9 with TRBJ2-2; D may be TRBD2 (6 bases). Trimming took 3 bases from V and 4 from J, leaving 16 bases between them. Germline V gene sequence: CDR1 SGDLS, CDR2 YYNGEE. The CDR3 runs 16 residues. CDR3 amino acids: CASSAEVGRSTGELFF. CDR3 sequence (DNA): TGTGCCAGCAGCGCCGAGGTAGGGAGGAGCACCGGGGAGCTGTTTTTT.

The V and J genes are TRBV6-1 and TRBJ2-7, with D hard to call. The germline gives CDR1 MNHNS, CDR2 SASEGT. V was clipped by 3 bases and J by 3 bases, with 9 bases between them. The CDR3 has 13 amino acids. The CDR3 region is CASSDSANYEQYF. The DNA of the CDR3 is TGTGCCAGCAGTGACTCAGCGAACTACGAGCAGTACTTC.

This chain joins TRBV9 and TRBJ2-7; 9 nucleotides line up with TRBD2. Germline V gene data show CDR1 as SGDLS and CDR2 as YYNGEE. The CDR3 sequence is 16 residues long. Trimming cost V 2 bases and J 3 bases; bases outside gene matches: 9. CDR3 loop: CASSVGSSGADYEQYF. The CDR3 nucleotides read TGTGCCAGCAGCGTGGGGTCTAGCGGGGCTGACTACGAGCAGTACTTC.

The chain has TRBV10-3 and TRBJ2-6, with D possibly TRBD2 on 6 matching bases. Trimming stripped 0 bases from V and 2 bases from J, with 14 bases between. The germline gives CDR1 ENHRY, CDR2 SYGVKD. The CDR3 length is 18 residues. The CDR3 sequence: CAISESHGGSAGANVLTF. CDR3 sequence (DNA): TGTGCCATCAGTGAGTCACATGGGGGGTCTGCTGGGGCCAACGTCCTGACTTTC.